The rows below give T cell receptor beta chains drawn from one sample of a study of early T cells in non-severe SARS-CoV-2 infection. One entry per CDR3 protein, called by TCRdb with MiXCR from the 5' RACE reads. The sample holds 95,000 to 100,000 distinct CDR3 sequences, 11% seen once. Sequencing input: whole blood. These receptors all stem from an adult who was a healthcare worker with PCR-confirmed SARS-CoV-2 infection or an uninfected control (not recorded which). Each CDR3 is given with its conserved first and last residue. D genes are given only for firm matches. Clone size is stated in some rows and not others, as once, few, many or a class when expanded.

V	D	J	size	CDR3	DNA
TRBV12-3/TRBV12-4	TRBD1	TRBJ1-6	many	CASRDRVDTYNSPLHF	TGTGCCAGCAGGGACAGGGTGGACACCTATAATTCACCCCTCCACTTT
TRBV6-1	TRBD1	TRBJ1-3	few	CASSDGQAFSGNTIYF	TGTGCCAGCAGTGATGGACAGGCCTTCTCTGGAAACACCATATATTTT
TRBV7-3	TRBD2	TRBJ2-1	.	CASSRTSGGNNEQFF	TGTGCCAGCAGCCGAACTAGCGGGGGGAACAATGAGCAGTTCTTC
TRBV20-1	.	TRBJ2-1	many	CSARGGPSYNEQFF	TGCAGTGCTAGAGGGGGGCCCTCCTACAATGAGCAGTTCTTC
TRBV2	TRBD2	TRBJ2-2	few	CASSDGYSPPQGTNHPNTGELFF	TGTGCCAGCAGTGACGGGTATTCGCCGCCTCAAGGGACTAACCATCCGAACACCGGGGAGCTGTTTTTT
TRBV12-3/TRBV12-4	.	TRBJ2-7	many	CASSKDAAYEQYF	TGTGCCAGCAGTAAGGATGCGGCCTACGAGCAGTACTTC
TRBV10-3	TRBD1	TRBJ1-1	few	CAISDPREGGRAEAFF	TGTGCCATCAGTGACCCCCGGGAAGGGGGCAGGGCTGAAGCTTTCTTT
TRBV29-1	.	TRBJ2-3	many	CSVRVTDTQYF	TGCAGCGTCCGGGTGACAGATACGCAGTATTTT
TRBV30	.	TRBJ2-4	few	CAWSRRNIQYF	TGTGCCTGGAGTCGGCGAAACATTCAGTACTTC
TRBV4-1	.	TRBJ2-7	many	CASSQFKTPEPYEQYF	TGCGCCAGCAGCCAATTCAAAACTCCGGAACCCTACGAGCAGTACTTC
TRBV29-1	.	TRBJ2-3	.	CSVEDRRQADTQYF	TGCAGCGTTGAAGATCGGCGGCAGGCAGATACGCAGTATTTT
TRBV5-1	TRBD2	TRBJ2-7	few	CASSSSGNNEQYF	TGCGCCAGCAGCTCTAGCGGGAACAACGAGCAGTACTTC
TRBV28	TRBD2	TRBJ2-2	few	CASSLTGGSQLFF	TGTGCCAGCAGTTTAACGGGAGGCTCTCAACTGTTTTTT